This T cell receptor beta chain was identified in a study of early T cells in non-severe SARS-CoV-2 infection. About the study: Sequencing input comprised bulk RNA from unsorted whole blood; chain pairing was not available. Findings of the study overall: Sequences matched to VDJdb favored anti-spike CD8 responses, while private and CD4 specificities were missed.

This clonotype came up a few times. Its antigen is still unknown. The protocol attached unique molecular identifiers to individual cDNA molecules. One entry per CDR3 protein, called by TCRdb with MiXCR from the 5' RACE reads. The sample lists 86,000 or so distinct CDR3 sequences, over 13% occurring once. The receptor was isolated from an adult who was a healthcare worker with PCR-confirmed SARS-CoV-2 infection or an uninfected control (not recorded which). The specimen sequenced was whole blood.

The CDR3 DNA is TGTGCCAGCAGCAAACAGGGGAGCTCCTACAATGAGCAGTTCTTC. Amino acid sequence: CASSKQGSSYNEQFF. This chain connects TRBV7-9 to TRBJ2-1, with TRBD1 matching over 7 bases. The length of the CDR3 is 15 residues. The germline gives CDR1 SEHNR, CDR2 FQNEAQ (reference sequence). V gave up 5 bases and J gave up 0 bases; unmatched junction bases: 4. Supplemented by reference TRBV7-9 and TRBJ2-1, the full variable domain reads DTGVSQNPRHKITKRGQNVTFRCDPISEHNRLYWYRQTLGQGPEFLTYFQNEAQLEKSRLLSDRFSAERPKGSFSTLEIQRTEQGDSAMYLCASSKQGSSYNEQFFGPGTRLTVL.